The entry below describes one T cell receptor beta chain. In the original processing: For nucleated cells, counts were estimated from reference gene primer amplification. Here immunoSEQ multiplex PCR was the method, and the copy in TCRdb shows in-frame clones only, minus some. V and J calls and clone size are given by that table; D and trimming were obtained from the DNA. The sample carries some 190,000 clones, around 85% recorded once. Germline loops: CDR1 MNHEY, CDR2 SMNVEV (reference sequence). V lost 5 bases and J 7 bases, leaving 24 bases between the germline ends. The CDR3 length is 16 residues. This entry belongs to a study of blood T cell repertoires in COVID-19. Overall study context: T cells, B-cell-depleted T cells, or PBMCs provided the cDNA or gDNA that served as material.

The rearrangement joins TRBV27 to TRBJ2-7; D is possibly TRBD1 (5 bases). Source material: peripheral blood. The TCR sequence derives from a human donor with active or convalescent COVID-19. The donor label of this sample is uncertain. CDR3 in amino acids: CASSPPGFEPRQEQYF. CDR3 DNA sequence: TGTGCCAGCAGTCCACCCGGGTTCGAGCCGAGACAGGAGCAGTACTTC.